The source of this T cell receptor (beta chain) is a study of CXCR4 blockade with PD-1 therapy in pancreatic cancer. Study-wide results and caveats: Intratumoral clonality (mean roughly 0.14) exceeded healthy blood (under 0.055) but did not track survival. Convergent selection by common tumor antigens was suggested by nucleotide rearrangement counts. Sequencing covered TCRbeta chains only, not alpha chains.

The germline V gene has CDR1 SGHNT and CDR2 YENEEA. With 7 bases removed from V and 5 bases from J, the gap between germline ends came to 18 bases. This CDR3 spans 14 amino acids. These archived tumors were resected from patients never given neoadjuvant therapy beforehand. As regards this clone: The antigen remains undetermined.

Sequencing used immunoSEQ multiplex PCR; TCRdb keeps in-frame clones, though not all of them. The sample records about 780 clones, under 55% being singletons. The TCR sequence derives from a human donor with pancreatic ductal adenocarcinoma. The specimen was tumor tissue. The V and J genes are TRBV11-3 and TRBJ2-7; the D gene could be TRBD1 or TRBD2 (6 bases each). CDR3 residues: CASKGGGSIDEQYF. The CDR3 DNA is TGTGCCAGCAAAGGGGGAGGTTCTATTGACGAGCAGTACTTC. Complete variable domain (other parts from reference TRBV11-3 and TRBJ2-7): EAGVVQSPRYKIIEKKQPVAFWCNPISGHNTLYWYLQNLGQGPELLIRYENEEAVDDSQLPKDRFSAERLKGVDSTLKIQPAELGDSAVYLCASKGGGSIDEQYFGPGTRLTVT.